Here is one TCR beta chain with its context. Method: immunoSEQ multiplex PCR; TCRdb's copy keeps in-frame clones and lacks some. The table includes about 220,000 clones, 80% to 90% detected once. This specimen belongs to a study of blood T cell repertoires in COVID-19. Study information: Some COVID-19 samples were acute and others convalescent; all came from the United States, Italy and Spain.

The receptor was derived from a woman aged 18-29 years in a cohort exposed to, infected with or recovered from COVID-19 (not recorded which). The sample consisted of PBMCs or T cells enriched from blood (not recorded which).

Written as DNA, the CDR3 is TGCGCCAGCAGCTTGGAGCCAGGGAATCAGCCCCAGCATTTT. Protein: CASSLEPGNQPQHF. The rearrangement joins TRBV5-1 to TRBJ1-5; D is possibly TRBD1 (5 bases). CDR3 length equals 14 residues. Looked up from germline, CDR1 is SGHRS and CDR2 is YFSETQ. V lost 0 bases and J 4 bases, leaving 8 bases between the germline ends.